This T cell receptor beta chain was obtained from a study of blood T cells in healthy people across ages. Study-wide results and caveats: It was the long-lived donors that had more naive CD4+ cells and higher diversity than aged donors.

Primers used in a second PCR of roughly 7 to 12 cycles were a sample-barcoded 5' primer and a J-beta primer mix. From the 5' RACE reads, TCRdb called clonotypes with MiXCR, one entry per CDR3 protein. The sample has approximately 880,000 distinct CDR3 sequences, 48% seen once. To note about this clonotype: As yet, its antigen is unknown.

The study drew donors from healthy Caucasian individuals in Russia aged roughly 6 to 95. Germline loops: CDR1 MDHEN, CDR2 SYDVKM. CDR3 size: 11 residues. The V end was cut by 8 bases, the J end by 3 bases, with 8 bases between. Sequencing used blood. The V call is TRBV28, the J call TRBJ2-7; the D gene is possibly TRBD2 (5 bases). The receptor was derived from a man aged 25-45 years in good health. In nucleotides, the CDR3 is TGTGCCAGCGGAGCGGTCTACGAGCAGTACTTC. Encoded protein: CASGAVYEQYF.